The 13 T cell receptor beta chains listed next were all sequenced from one sample in a study of T cells in Graves' hyperthyroidism and ophthalmopathy. Template material for amplifying TCR beta CDR3 regions consisted of RNA transcripts. HTBI primers were the set used in a first-round RT-PCR of the TCR CDR3. TCRdb ran MiXCR on the multiplex PCR reads and lists one entry per CDR3 protein. The sample holds about 360,000 distinct CDR3 sequences, 15% to 17% seen once. Source material: blood. Receptor source: a woman aged 18 to 35 with Graves' hyperthyroidism that later progressed to Graves' ophthalmopathy.

This clonotype was seen many times. This chain uses TRBV24-1 with TRBJ2-7, with D possibly being TRBD2 (5 bases). Trimming took off 7 bases at V and 2 bases at J, with 20 bases between the two ends. The germline V gene encodes CDR1 KGHDR and CDR2 SFDVKD. The length of the CDR3 is 16 residues. CDR3 protein: CATREYRGYPPYEQYF. The CDR3 DNA sequence: TGTGCCACCAGGGAATACAGAGGGTACCCACCCTACGAGCAGTACTTC.

This clonotype was counted many times. The rearrangement links TRBV28 to TRBJ2-5, with a tentative D call TRBD1 (6 bases). CDR1 is MDHEN and CDR2 is SYDVKM in the germline V gene. Trimming took 6 bases from V and 0 from J, leaving 11 bases between them. This CDR3 region has 14 residues. The CDR3 DNA follows: TGTGCCAGCAGATACCAGGGGAACCAAGAGACCCAGTACTTC. Its translation: CASRYQGNQETQYF.

The chain recombines TRBV10-3 with TRBJ2-7, with 8 bases that match TRBD2. The CDR3 length is 15 residues. The V segment lost 2 bases and the J segment 5 bases; nucleotides outside the gene matches: 8. CDR1 and CDR2 (germline): ENHRY, SYGVKD. CDR3 sequence: CAISERDGRANEQYF. DNA for the CDR3: TGTGCCATCAGTGAGCGGGACGGGAGGGCCAACGAGCAGTACTTC.

This clonotype was seen many times. The chain is built from TRBV18 and TRBJ2-1; a weak D match, TRBD2 (6 bases). The CDR3 runs 18 residues. The V gene's germline CDR1 is KGHSH and CDR2 LQKENI. V was shortened by 0 bases and J by 6 bases, with 21 bases between the two germline ends. The CDR3: CASSPPGRSGERPNEQFF. The CDR3 bases are TGTGCCAGCTCACCACCGGGCCGGTCGGGGGAGAGGCCCAATGAGCAGTTCTTC.

This clonotype was counted between two and nine times. This chain connects TRBV5-1 to TRBJ2-7, with D possibly TRBD1 on 6 matching bases. Germline V gene data show CDR1 as SGHRS and CDR2 as YFSETQ. V dropped 4 bases and J dropped 2 bases, with 13 bases sitting between them. This CDR3 region has 14 residues. DNA of the CDR3: TGCGCCAGCAGCATGGACAGAAGTGCCTACGAGCAGTACTTC. Protein sequence: CASSMDRSAYEQYF.

This clonotype has only a few counts. This chain connects TRBV11-3 to TRBJ2-1, with D maybe TRBD2 (6 bases). The V gene lost 3 bases and the J gene lost 7 bases, with 16 bases spanning the gap. The length of the CDR3 is 15 residues. From germline, CDR1 is SGHNT and CDR2 YENEEA. The DNA for the CDR3 is TGTGCCAGCAGCTTGGAGGGAGTGGGTTTTAATGAGCAGTTCTTC. It codes for CASSLEGVGFNEQFF.

V is TRBV4-3 and J is TRBJ2-7, with 14 bases fitting TRBD2. J lost 5 bases, V lost 5 bases, and 11 bases had no gene match. This CDR3 region has 17 residues. Germline V gene data show CDR1 as LGHNA and CDR2 as YSLEER. The CDR3 DNA reads TGCGCCAGCAGCTCTCCGGGACTAGCGGGAGCCCCGGACGAGCAGTACTTC. The encoded protein is CASSSPGLAGAPDEQYF.

There are many counts of this clonotype. The J gene is TRBJ2-4, the V gene TRBV5-4; 7 bases match TRBD1. V lost 4 bases to trimming and J lost 9 bases; unmatched junction nucleotides: 7. The CDR3 has 13 amino acids. The germline CDR1 and CDR2 sequences are SGHNT and YYREEE (reference sequence). The CDR3 DNA follows: TGTGCCAGCAGCAGGGACAGTTGGGGCATTCAGTACTTC. Translated: CASSRDSWGIQYF.

Many counts were recorded for this clonotype. V and J are TRBV30 and TRBJ2-7; D is possibly TRBD2 (6 bases). The germline V and J ends were trimmed by 4 bases and 2 bases, with 12 bases remaining between them. CDR1 is GTSNPN and CDR2 is SVGIG in the germline V gene (reference sequence). The CDR3 length is 13 residues. This chain's CDR3 is CAWTGGDPYEQYF. The CDR3 nucleotides read TGTGCCTGGACTGGCGGGGATCCCTACGAGCAGTACTTC.

This clonotype was detected many times. This chain connects TRBV2 to TRBJ2-7; possibly TRBD1 for D (7 bases). The V end was cut by 3 bases, the J end by 6 bases, with 9 bases between. CDR1 and CDR2 from the germline V gene are SNHLY and FYNNEI. CDR3 size: 12 residues. CDR3 region: CASSDRGVEQYF. In DNA form, the CDR3 reads TGTGCCAGCAGTGACAGGGGGGTCGAGCAGTACTTC.

This clonotype occurred a few times. V usage is TRBV29-1 and J usage is TRBJ2-1; weak D call: TRBD1 (6 bases). Trimming removed 0 bases at V and 10 bases at J, with 13 bases between. Germline-derived CDR1 and CDR2 are SQVTM and ANQGSEA. The CDR3 is made up of 13 amino acids. CDR3 nucleotide sequence: TGCAGCGTTGAAGATCAACAGGGTGGCGAGCAGTTCTTC. Amino acid sequence: CSVEDQQGGEQFF.

The V and J genes are TRBV20-1 and TRBJ2-1; 11 bases agree with TRBD1. With V trimmed by 5 bases and J by 7 bases, 13 bases remained unmatched. The CDR3 totals 16 residues. The V gene's germline CDR1 is DFQATT and CDR2 SNEGSKA (reference sequence). CDR3 sequence: CSASIIGQGALNEQFF. In DNA, the CDR3 is TGCAGTGCTTCTATCATTGGACAGGGGGCGCTTAATGAGCAGTTCTTC.

This clonotype has a count of ten or more. The chain recombines TRBV28 with TRBJ1-5; 9 bases are a match to TRBD1. Germline loops: CDR1 MDHEN, CDR2 SYDVKM. This CDR3 is built from 14 residues. V dropped 6 bases and J dropped 6; count of bases not matched to a gene: 6. The CDR3 is CASSRDREGQPQHF. In DNA, the CDR3 is TGTGCCAGCAGCCGGGACAGGGAAGGTCAGCCCCAGCATTTT. The complete variable domain, with remaining parts taken from reference TRBV28 and TRBJ1-5, reads DVKVTQSSRYLVKRTGEKVFLECVQDMDHENMFWYRQDPGLGLRLIYFSYDVKMKEKGDIPEGYSVSREKKERFSLILESASTNQTSMYLCASSRDREGQPQHFGDGTRLSIL.